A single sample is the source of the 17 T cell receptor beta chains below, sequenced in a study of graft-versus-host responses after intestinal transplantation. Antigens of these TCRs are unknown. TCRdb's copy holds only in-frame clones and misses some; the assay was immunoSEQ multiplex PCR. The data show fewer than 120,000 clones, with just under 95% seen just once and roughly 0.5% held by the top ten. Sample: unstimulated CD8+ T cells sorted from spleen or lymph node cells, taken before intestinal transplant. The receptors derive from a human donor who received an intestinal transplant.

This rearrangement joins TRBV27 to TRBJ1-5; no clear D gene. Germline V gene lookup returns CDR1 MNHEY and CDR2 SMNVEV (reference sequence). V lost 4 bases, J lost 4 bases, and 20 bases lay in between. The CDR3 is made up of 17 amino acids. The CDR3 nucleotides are TGTGCCAGCAGTTCATATAGAGAGGTTAGGTCTAATCAGCCCCAGCATTTT. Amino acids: CASSSYREVRSNQPQHF.

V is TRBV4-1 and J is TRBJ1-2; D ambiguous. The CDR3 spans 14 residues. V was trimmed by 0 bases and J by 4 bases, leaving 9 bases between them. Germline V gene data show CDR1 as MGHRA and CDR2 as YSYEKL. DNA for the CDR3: TGCGCCAGCAGCCAAGACCCGGGCTCCTATGGCTACACCTTC. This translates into CASSQDPGSYGYTF.

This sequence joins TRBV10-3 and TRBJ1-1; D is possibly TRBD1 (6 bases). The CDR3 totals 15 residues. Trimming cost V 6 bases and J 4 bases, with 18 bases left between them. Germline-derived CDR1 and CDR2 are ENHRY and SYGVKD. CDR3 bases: TGTGCCATCAGCGAAGCGGAGGGGGGGGGCACTGAAGCTTTCTTT. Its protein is CAISEAEGGGTEAFF.

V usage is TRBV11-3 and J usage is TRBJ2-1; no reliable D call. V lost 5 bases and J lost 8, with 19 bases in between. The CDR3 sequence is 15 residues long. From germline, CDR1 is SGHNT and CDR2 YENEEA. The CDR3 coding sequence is TGTGCCAGCAGCCCAGTTTCGGCGCTCCAGGATGAGCAGTTCTTC. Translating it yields CASSPVSALQDEQFF.

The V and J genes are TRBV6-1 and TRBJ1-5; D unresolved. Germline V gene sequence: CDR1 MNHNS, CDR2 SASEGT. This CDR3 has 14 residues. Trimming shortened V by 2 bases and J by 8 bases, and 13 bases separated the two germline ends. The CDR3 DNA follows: TGTGCCAGCAGTGAACGGCAGGTAAACGAGCCCCAGCATTTT. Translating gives CASSERQVNEPQHF.

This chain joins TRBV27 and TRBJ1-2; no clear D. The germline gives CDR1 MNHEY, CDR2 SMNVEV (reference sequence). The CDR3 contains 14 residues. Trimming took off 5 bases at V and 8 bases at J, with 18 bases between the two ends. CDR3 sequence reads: CASSTSRGVEGYTF. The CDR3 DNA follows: TGTGCCAGCAGTACCAGTCGCGGGGTAGAGGGCTACACCTTC.

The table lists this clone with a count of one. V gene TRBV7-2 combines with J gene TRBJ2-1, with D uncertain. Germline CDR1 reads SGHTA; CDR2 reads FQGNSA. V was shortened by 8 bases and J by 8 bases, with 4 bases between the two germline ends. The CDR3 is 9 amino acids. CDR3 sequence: CASWDEQFF. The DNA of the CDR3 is TGTGCCAGCTGGGATGAGCAGTTCTTC.

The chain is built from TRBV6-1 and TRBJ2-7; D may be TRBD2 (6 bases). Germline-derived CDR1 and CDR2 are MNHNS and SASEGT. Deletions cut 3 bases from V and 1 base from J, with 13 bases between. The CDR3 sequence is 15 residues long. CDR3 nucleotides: TGTGCCAGCAGTGATTCGGGAGCCCGGTCCTACGAGCAGTACTTC. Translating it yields CASSDSGARSYEQYF.

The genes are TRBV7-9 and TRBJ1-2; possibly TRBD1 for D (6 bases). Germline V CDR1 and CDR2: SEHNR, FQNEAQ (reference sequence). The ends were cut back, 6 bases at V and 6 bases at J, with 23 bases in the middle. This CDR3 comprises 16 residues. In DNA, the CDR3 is TGTGCCAGCAGTACCCTCGCAGGGGAATCGAGGGATGGCTACACCTTC. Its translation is CASSTLAGESRDGYTF.

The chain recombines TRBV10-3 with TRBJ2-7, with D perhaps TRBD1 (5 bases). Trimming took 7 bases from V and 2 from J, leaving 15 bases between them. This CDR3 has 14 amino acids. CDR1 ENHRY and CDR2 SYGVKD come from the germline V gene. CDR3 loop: CAIKFGAGAYEQYF. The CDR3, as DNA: TGTGCCATCAAGTTTGGGGCAGGAGCCTACGAGCAGTACTTC.

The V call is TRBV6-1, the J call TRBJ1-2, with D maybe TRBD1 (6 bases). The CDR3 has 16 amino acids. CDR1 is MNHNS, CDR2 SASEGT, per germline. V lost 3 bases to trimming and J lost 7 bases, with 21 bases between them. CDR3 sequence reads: CASSDPRWGTPGGYTF. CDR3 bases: TGTGCCAGCAGTGACCCCCGATGGGGGACACCGGGTGGCTACACCTTC.

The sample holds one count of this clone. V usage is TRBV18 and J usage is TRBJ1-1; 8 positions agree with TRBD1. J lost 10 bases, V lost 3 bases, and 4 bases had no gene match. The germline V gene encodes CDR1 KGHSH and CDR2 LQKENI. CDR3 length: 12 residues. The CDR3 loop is CASSPDRGSAFF. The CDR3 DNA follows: TGTGCCAGCTCACCTGACAGGGGATCAGCTTTCTTT. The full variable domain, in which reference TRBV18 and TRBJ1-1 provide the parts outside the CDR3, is NAGVMQNPRHLVRRRGQEARLRCSPMKGHSHVYWYRQLPEEGLKFMVYLQKENIIDESGMPKERFSAEFPKEGPSILRIQQVVRGDSAAYFCASSPDRGSAFFGQGTRLTVV.

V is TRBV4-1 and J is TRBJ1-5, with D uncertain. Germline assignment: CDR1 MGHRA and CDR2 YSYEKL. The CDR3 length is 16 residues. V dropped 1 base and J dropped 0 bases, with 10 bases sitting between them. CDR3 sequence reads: CASSQVLGYSNQPQHF. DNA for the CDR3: TGCGCCAGCAGCCAAGTTTTAGGGTATAGCAATCAGCCCCAGCATTTT.

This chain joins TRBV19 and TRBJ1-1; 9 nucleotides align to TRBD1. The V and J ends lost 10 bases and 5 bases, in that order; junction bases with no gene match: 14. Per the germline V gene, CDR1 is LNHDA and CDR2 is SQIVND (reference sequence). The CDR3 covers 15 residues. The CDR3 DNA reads TGTGCCACTAGATTAGCGGGACAGGGAGGTACTGAAGCTTTCTTT. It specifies CATRLAGQGGTEAFF. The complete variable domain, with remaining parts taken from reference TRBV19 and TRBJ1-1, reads DGGITQSPKYLFRKEGQNVTLSCEQNLNHDAMYWYRQDPGQGLRLIYYSQIVNDFQKGDIAEGYSVSREKKESFPLTVTSAQKNPTAFYLCATRLAGQGGTEAFFGQGTRLTVV.

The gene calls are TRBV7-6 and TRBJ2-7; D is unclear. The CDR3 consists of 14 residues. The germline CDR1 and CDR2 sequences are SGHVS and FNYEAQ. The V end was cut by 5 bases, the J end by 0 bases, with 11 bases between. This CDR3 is CASSPGSGSYEQYF. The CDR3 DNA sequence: TGTGCCAGCAGCCCCGGCTCTGGCTCCTACGAGCAGTACTTC.

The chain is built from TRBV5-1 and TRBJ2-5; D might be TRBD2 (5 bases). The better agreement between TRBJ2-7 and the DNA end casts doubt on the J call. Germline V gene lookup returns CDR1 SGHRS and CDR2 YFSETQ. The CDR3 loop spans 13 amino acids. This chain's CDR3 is CASSLVGDNEQYF. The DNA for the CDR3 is TGCGCCAGCAGCTTGGTGGGAGACAACGAGCAGTACTTC.

The chain's CDR3 is CASSQRQTGISGNTIYF. The CDR3 region has the DNA TGCGCCAGCAGCCAACGCCAAACAGGGATCTCTGGAAACACCATATATTTT. The chain couples TRBV4-1 to TRBJ1-3, with a possible D match to TRBD1 (6 bases). The CDR3 is 17 residues long. Germline V lookup: CDR1 MGHRA, CDR2 YSYEKL. The V gene lost 2 bases and the J gene lost 0 bases, with 14 bases spanning the gap.